Sequencing of this TCR beta chain was carried out in a study of blood T cell repertoires in COVID-19. Data came from immunoSEQ multiplex PCR; TCRdb stores just in-frame clones and leaves some out. The data hold 150,000 to 200,000 clones, with around four fifths observed a single time. J lost 5 bases, V lost 0 bases, and 6 bases had no gene match. From germline, CDR1 is SGHNT and CDR2 YYREEE (reference sequence). CDR3 size: 15 residues. This TCR derives from an elderly woman with acute or convalescent COVID-19. The specimen sequenced was peripheral blood. The rearrangement uses TRBV5-4 and TRBJ1-2; the match to TRBD1 covers 8 bases. The CDR3 region is CASSLAQGALYGYTF. CDR3 bases: TGTGCCAGCAGCTTGGCGCAGGGGGCACTGTATGGCTACACCTTC.